Presented here are 22 T cell receptor beta chains from one specimen sequenced in a study of Graves' ophthalmopathy and Graves' hyperthyroidism. Amplified TCR beta CDR3 regions were obtained using RNA transcripts as template. In the first round, RT-PCR was carried out with HTBI primers, and a multiplex PCR formed the second round. TCRdb used MiXCR to reprocess the multiplex PCR reads, holding one entry per CDR3 protein. Of around 400,000 distinct CDR3 sequences listed, about 16% are singletons. The sample consisted of peripheral blood. Source of these receptors: a woman aged 18-35 years with Graves' ophthalmopathy.

This clonotype was picked up a small number of times. The chain employs TRBV7-2 and TRBJ2-5; 7 positions match TRBD2. This CDR3 contains 15 residues. The J segment lost 3 bases and the V segment lost 1 base, leaving 5 bases of the junction unmatched. Germline assignment: CDR1 SGHTA and CDR2 FQGNSA. DNA of the CDR3: TGTGCCAGCAGCTTAGGGGGGAGGGTGGAAGAGACCCAGTACTTC. Its translation: CASSLGGRVEETQYF. The complete variable domain, with remaining parts taken from reference TRBV7-2 and TRBJ2-5, reads GAGVSQSPSNKVTEKGKDVELRCDPISGHTALYWYRQSLGQGLEFLIYFQGNSAPDKSGLPSDRFSAERTGGSVSTLTIQRTQQEDSAVYLCASSLGGRVEETQYFGPGTRLLVL.

This clonotype came up many times. The chain recombines TRBV19 with TRBJ2-5; tentatively, D is TRBD1 (5 bases). Deletions cut 3 bases from V and 7 bases from J, with 9 bases between. The germline V gene has CDR1 LNHDA and CDR2 SQIVND (reference sequence). This CDR3 is built from 12 residues. The CDR3 loop reads CASSIGGATQYF. The CDR3 DNA follows: TGTGCCAGTAGTATCGGTGGGGCGACCCAGTACTTC.

This clonotype was counted only a few times. This chain links TRBV18 with TRBJ1-1; the D gene is possibly TRBD1 (5 bases). Per the germline V gene, CDR1 is KGHSH and CDR2 is LQKENI. The length of the CDR3 is 17 residues. With 3 bases removed from V and 2 bases from J, the gap between germline ends came to 19 bases. CDR3 sequence (DNA): TGTGCCAGCTCACCCAGAGCAGGCGGGGCGGCTAACACTGAAGCTTTCTTT. Protein product: CASSPRAGGAANTEAFF.

This clonotype was detected ten times or more. The CDR3 DNA is TGTGCCAGCAGTCCGGACAGGGAGCGAGGGGCCTACGAGCAGTACTTC. Protein sequence: CASSPDRERGAYEQYF. This chain links TRBV28 with TRBJ2-7, with 8 bases fitting TRBD1. With 5 bases clipped from V and 2 bases from J, the junction kept 11 bases outside the gene matches. The germline V gene has CDR1 MDHEN and CDR2 SYDVKM. This CDR3 comprises 16 residues.

This clonotype was seen many times. The rearrangement joins TRBV6-2 or TRBV6-3 to TRBJ2-7; D uncertain. Trimming stripped 5 bases from V and 3 bases from J, with 11 bases between. The CDR3 covers 13 residues. CDR1 is MNHEY, CDR2 SVGEGT, per germline. The CDR3 is CASSPSEVYEQYF. In DNA, the CDR3 is TGTGCCAGCAGTCCAAGCGAAGTCTACGAGCAGTACTTC.

This clonotype was counted many times. The V gene is TRBV28, the J gene TRBJ2-7, with 9 bases fitting TRBD1. The junction had 11 bases not matched to a gene; V was cut back by 0 bases and J by 2 bases. Germline V lookup: CDR1 MDHEN, CDR2 SYDVKM. The CDR3 covers 18 residues. The chain's CDR3 is CASSLWDLGQGEAYEQYF. In DNA form, the CDR3 reads TGTGCCAGCAGTTTATGGGACCTGGGACAGGGTGAAGCCTACGAGCAGTACTTC. The variable domain in full, completed from reference TRBV28 and TRBJ2-7, reads DVKVTQSSRYLVKRTGEKVFLECVQDMDHENMFWYRQDPGLGLRLIYFSYDVKMKEKGDIPEGYSVSREKKERFSLILESASTNQTSMYLCASSLWDLGQGEAYEQYFGPGTRLTVT.

There are many counts of this clonotype. V gene TRBV11-3 combines with J gene TRBJ1-1, with 9 bases fitting TRBD1. The CDR3 spans 18 residues. The V gene end was trimmed by 2 bases and the J gene end by 2 bases; junction bases not matched to a gene: 12. Germline V CDR1 and CDR2: SGHNT, YENEEA. The CDR3 is CASSLWRVYRGQNTEAFF. For the CDR3, the DNA is TGTGCCAGCAGCTTATGGAGGGTTTACAGGGGGCAAAACACTGAAGCTTTCTTT.

This clonotype was observed at least ten times. This chain uses TRBV7-2 with TRBJ1-1; weak D call: TRBD1 (6 bases). This CDR3 has 14 amino acids. Germline V gene data show CDR1 as SGHTA and CDR2 as FQGNSA. V was cut by 1 base and J by 5 bases, with 11 bases left in between. The CDR3 DNA reads as TGTGCCAGCAGCTTAGGCTACAGGGAGACTGAAGCTTTCTTT. Its translation: CASSLGYRETEAFF.

This clonotype was detected ten times or more. The rearrangement uses TRBV12-3 or TRBV12-4 and TRBJ2-4, with D maybe TRBD2 (5 bases). V was pared by 10 bases and J by 6 bases, with 13 bases between. The CDR3 totals 12 residues. CDR3 sequence reads: CATGVMGNIQYF. CDR3 in DNA: TGTGCCACCGGGGTCATGGGAAACATTCAGTACTTC.

This clonotype came up many times. V is TRBV20-1 and J is TRBJ2-5; D possibly matches TRBD1 or TRBD2 (5 bases each). This CDR3 spans 13 amino acids. In germline, CDR1 is DFQATT, CDR2 SNEGSKA (reference sequence). Trimming left V 0 bases short and J 8 bases short, with 13 bases between. CDR3 sequence (DNA): TGCAGTGCTAGAGAGGGACCCCCTAATACCCAGTACTTC. Residues: CSAREGPPNTQYF.

The chain joins TRBV12-3 or TRBV12-4 to TRBJ1-5; D not certain. V lost 7 bases to trimming and J lost 4 bases, with 17 bases between them. This CDR3 comprises 15 residues. CDR3 nucleotides: TGTGCCAGCACCGATGGTAGGGTATGGAATCAGCCCCAGCATTTT. Translating gives CASTDGRVWNQPQHF.

This clonotype has at least ten counts. J is TRBJ2-1 and V is TRBV13; TRBD2 aligns across 7 bases. CDR1 and CDR2 (germline): PRHDT, FYEKMQ (reference sequence). The CDR3 is 13 amino acids. J lost 13 bases, V lost 2 bases, and 8 bases had no gene match. CDR3 loop: CASSLRDPGLQFF. The CDR3 DNA reads TGTGCCAGCAGCTTACGCGACCCGGGACTACAGTTCTTC.

The rearrangement links TRBV28 to TRBJ2-7; tentative D call: TRBD1 (6 bases). This CDR3 has 13 residues. The germline V gene encodes CDR1 MDHEN and CDR2 SYDVKM. Trimming removed 4 bases at V and 6 bases at J, with 13 bases between. CDR3 DNA sequence: TGTGCCAGCAGTTATGGGACACCCTCCGAGCAGTACTTC. It specifies CASSYGTPSEQYF.

This clonotype was seen at least ten times. The rearrangement links TRBV11-1 to TRBJ1-3, with 9 bases lining up with TRBD1. Germline V gene lookup returns CDR1 SGHAT and CDR2 FQDESV (reference sequence). The CDR3 is 16 amino acids. The V gene end was trimmed by 5 bases and the J gene end by 4 bases; junction bases not matched to a gene: 9. The CDR3 loop reads CASSRTTGGKGNTIYF. As DNA, the CDR3 is TGTGCCAGCAGCCGTACGACAGGGGGGAAAGGAAACACCATATATTTT.

At least ten counts were recorded for this clonotype. The chain combines TRBV6-1 with TRBJ2-7, with D possibly matching TRBD1 (6 bases). Germline loops: CDR1 MNHNS, CDR2 SASEGT. The length of the CDR3 is 14 residues. Trimming pared 4 bases from V and 1 base from J, leaving 11 bases between. The CDR3 sequence: CASSGRDMSYEQYF. The CDR3 DNA is TGTGCCAGCAGTGGCCGGGACATGTCCTACGAGCAGTACTTC.

This clonotype came up many times. V gene TRBV4-2 combines with J gene TRBJ2-7; D uncertain. With 1 base removed from V and 3 bases from J, the gap between germline ends came to 13 bases. Germline CDR1 reads LGHNA; CDR2 reads YNFKEQ. The CDR3 contains 15 residues. DNA for the CDR3: TGTGCCAGCAGCCAAGCTGGAGTTGGATACTACGAGCAGTACTTC. Its protein product is CASSQAGVGYYEQYF.

This clonotype was detected many times. The chain carries TRBV7-3 and TRBJ2-7, with D perhaps matching TRBD2 (5 bases). Between the trimmed V and J ends, which lost 3 bases and 4 bases, there was a span of 10 bases. The CDR3 has 13 residues. Germline values: CDR1 SGHTA, CDR2 FQGTGA. This CDR3 reads CASSFGRTYEQYF. The DNA of the CDR3 is TGTGCCAGCAGCTTCGGCAGGACTTACGAGCAGTACTTC. Complete variable domain (other parts from reference TRBV7-3 and TRBJ2-7): GAGVSQTPSNKVTEKGKYVELRCDPISGHTALYWYRQSLGQGPEFLIYFQGTGAADDSGLPNDRFFAVRPEGSVSTLKIQRTERGDSAVYLCASSFGRTYEQYFGPGTRLTVT.

The sample holds many counts of this clonotype. The genes are TRBV20-1 and TRBJ2-5; perhaps D is TRBD1 or TRBD2 (5 bases each). This CDR3 region has 15 residues. CDR1 is DFQATT, CDR2 SNEGSKA, per germline (reference sequence). Trimming cost V 0 bases and J 5 bases, with 16 bases left between them. For the CDR3, the DNA is TGCAGTGCTAGAGATGGGAGCGACAGATGGGAGACCCAGTACTTC. Protein product: CSARDGSDRWETQYF.

This clonotype was seen ten or more times. This sequence joins TRBV7-6 and TRBJ2-1; D remains ambiguous. Trimming left V 5 bases short and J 4 bases short, with 6 bases between. Germline values: CDR1 SGHVS, CDR2 FNYEAQ. This CDR3 is 12 amino acids long. CDR3 amino acids: CASSPSYNEQFF. In nucleotides, the CDR3 is TGTGCCAGCAGCCCTTCATACAATGAGCAGTTCTTC. Supplemented by reference TRBV7-6 and TRBJ2-1, the full variable domain reads GAGVSQSPRYKVTKRGQDVALRCDPISGHVSLYWYRQALGQGPEFLTYFNYEAQQDKSGLPNDRFSAERPEGSISTLTIQRTEQRDSAMYRCASSPSYNEQFFGPGTRLTVL.

V is TRBV6-1 and J is TRBJ2-4; no definite D call. The CDR3 covers 11 residues. The V gene lost 5 bases and the J gene lost 5 bases, with 4 bases spanning the gap. The V gene's germline CDR1 is MNHNS and CDR2 SASEGT. As DNA, the CDR3 is TGTGCCAGCAGTACGGAAAACATTCAGTACTTC. Translated: CASSTENIQYF.

At least ten counts were recorded for this clonotype. The rearrangement joins TRBV6-5 to TRBJ2-7; the D gene is possibly TRBD2 (6 bases). Per the germline V gene, CDR1 is MNHEY and CDR2 is SVGAGI. Trimming took 4 bases from V and 6 from J, leaving 22 bases between them. The CDR3 runs to 16 residues. The DNA of the CDR3 is TGTGCCAGCAGTTTAAGACTTGGCGGGAAGGTCTCCGAGCAGTACTTC. Its protein is CASSLRLGGKVSEQYF.

This clonotype has ten or more counts. The V and J genes are TRBV6-2 or TRBV6-3 and TRBJ1-1, with D possibly being TRBD1 (6 bases). The germline V gene has CDR1 MNHEY and CDR2 SVGEGT. V was clipped by 2 bases and J by 1 base, with 8 bases between them. CDR3 length: 14 amino acids. The CDR3 DNA is TGTGCCAGCAGTTACGAGACAGGGAACACTGAAGCTTTCTTT. Translation: CASSYETGNTEAFF.